These T cell receptor beta chains were read from a single sample in a study of technical replicates of blood from a handful of donors. The data were produced by immunoSEQ multiplex PCR, yet TCRdb's version contains in-frame clones alone and is incomplete. The data hold some 70,000 clones, with roughly nine tenths observed a single time. The specimen sequenced was PBMCs. The receptors originated from a human donor in good health. Some clones in this sample may be carry-over from other donors' samples. The CDR3 runs from the conserved cysteine through the conserved F or W. The D gene is left open where the match is weak. Not all rows give a size; the values are once, few, many and, for expanded clones, a class.

TRBD1,TRBV27,TRBJ2-7,NA,CASSLSVRQGNTYEQYF,TGTGCCAGCAGTTTATCGGTCAGACAGGGGAATACCTACGAGCAGTACTTC
NA,TRBV11-1,TRBJ2-1,NA,CASSFTAGSYNEQFF,TGTGCCAGCAGCTTCACGGCGGGCTCCTACAATGAGCAGTTCTTC
TRBD2,TRBV5-4,TRBJ2-3,NA,CASSPPSGSAFLGTDTQYF,TGTGCCAGCAGCCCCCCGAGCGGGAGCGCCTTTCTCGGCACAGATACGCAGTATTTT
NA,TRBV6-1,TRBJ1-5,once,CASRQISSNQPQHF,TGTGCCAGCAGACAGATATCTAGCAATCAGCCCCAGCATTTT
TRBD2,TRBV7-9,TRBJ2-7,NA,CASRPASGSNYEQYF,TGTGCCAGCAGGCCCGCTAGCGGGAGTAATTACGAGCAGTACTTC
NA,TRBV4-3,TRBJ2-2,NA,CASSQDFRPPGELFF,TGCGCCAGCAGCCAAGATTTCAGGCCCCCCGGGGAGCTGTTTTTT
NA,TRBV30,TRBJ1-1,NA,CAWSVMLQAFF,TGTGCCTGGAGTGTAATGTTGCAGGCTTTCTTT
TRBD1,TRBV29-1,TRBJ2-5,NA,CSVDPLGGSKETQYF,TGCAGCGTTGATCCCCTAGGGGGCTCCAAGGAGACCCAGTACTTC
NA,TRBV30,TRBJ1-5,NA,CAWGEAGDLNQPQHF,TGTGCCTGGGGCGAAGCAGGGGACCTCAATCAGCCCCAGCATTTT
NA,TRBV6-5,TRBJ2-2,NA,CASSPLLSGELFF,TGTGCCAGCAGCCCCCTTTTATCCGGGGAGCTGTTTTTT
TRBD2,TRBV4-2,TRBJ2-7,NA,CASSQEVAGAVEQYF,TGTGCCAGCAGCCAAGAGGTAGCGGGGGCTGTCGAGCAGTACTTC
NA,TRBV5-6,TRBJ2-7,NA,CASSLVGGTSYEQYF,TGTGCCAGCAGCTTGGTCGGCGGAACCTCCTACGAGCAGTACTTC
NA,TRBV29-1,TRBJ1-2,NA,CSVGEGNGYTF,TGCAGCGTTGGGGAGGGGAATGGCTACACCTTC
NA,TRBV18,TRBJ1-5,medium-sized,CASSPPGGVDQPQHF,TGTGCCAGCTCACCCCCAGGAGGGGTAGATCAGCCCCAGCATTTT
NA,TRBV7-2,TRBJ1-6,NA,CASRWEGYSPLHF,TGTGCCAGCAGATGGGAGGGATATTCACCCCTCCACTTT